This T cell receptor (beta chain) was sequenced in a study of T cell responses to AZD1222 COVID-19 vaccine. Profiled with immunoSEQ multiplex PCR; TCRdb holds only in-frame clones, not every one. The table lists some 120,000 clones, approximately 90% of them singletons, with under 1.5% in the top ten. Trimming removed 5 bases at V and 0 bases at J, with 13 bases between. The CDR3 extends over 15 amino acids. Germline V gives CDR1 MGHDK, CDR2 SYGVNS. The receptor comes from an adult in good health. Sample: peripheral blood, taken on day 0 of AZD1222 vaccination. The V gene is TRBV25-1, the J gene TRBJ2-5, with no clear D. CDR3: CASSSPRLYQETQYF. In nucleotides, the CDR3 is TGTGCCAGCAGTTCTCCCCGTTTGTACCAAGAGACCCAGTACTTC.